The 8 T cell receptor beta chains reported below all come from one sample, sequenced in a study of vaccination effects on CD4 cells after COVID-19. TCRdb's table, derived via immunoSEQ multiplex PCR, lists solely in-frame clones and lacks some. Of approximately 50,000 clones in the sample, more than 75% were seen once. Their cognate antigens are unknown. CD4+ T cells were isolated after around ten days of culture. The specimen comprised CD4+ T cells from PBMCs cultured without peptide, sampled before COVID-19 vaccination. The receptor set was obtained from a human donor who had a prior SARS-CoV-2 infection.

V and J are TRBV11-3 and TRBJ1-1, with TRBD1 as a possible D gene (5 bases). CDR3 size: 14 residues. CDR1 is SGHNT and CDR2 is YENEEA in the germline V gene. V was cut by 3 bases and J by 2 bases, with 10 bases left in between. The CDR3 here is CASSFFRDNTEAFF. DNA of the CDR3: TGTGCCAGCAGCTTTTTCAGGGATAACACTGAAGCTTTCTTT.

The chain couples TRBV11-3 to TRBJ2-7, with 9 bases lining up with TRBD2. Germline V gene lookup returns CDR1 SGHNT and CDR2 YENEEA. Germline trimming cut 3 bases from V and 4 bases from J; bases unmatched to any gene: 4. The CDR3 has 14 amino acids. In DNA form, the CDR3 reads TGTGCCAGCAGCTTTGCGGGAGGGATGTACGAGCAGTACTTC. Its translation: CASSFAGGMYEQYF. Combining the CDR3 with reference TRBV11-3 and TRBJ2-7 gives the whole variable domain EAGVVQSPRYKIIEKKQPVAFWCNPISGHNTLYWYLQNLGQGPELLIRYENEEAVDDSQLPKDRFSAERLKGVDSTLKIQPAELGDSAVYLCASSFAGGMYEQYFGPGTRLTVT.

Here the CDR3 reads CASRAGTGNSYEQYF. DNA for the CDR3: TGTGCCAGCAGGGCCGGGACAGGGAACTCCTACGAGCAGTACTTC. The chain carries TRBV2 and TRBJ2-7; TRBD1 matches at 9 bases. V trimming: 6 bases; J trimming: 0 bases; junction bases outside the gene matches: 6. This CDR3 region has 15 residues. Per germline, CDR1 SNHLY and CDR2 FYNNEI.

The J gene is TRBJ2-3, the V gene TRBV9; D tentatively fits TRBD1 or TRBD2 (5 bases each). V was pared by 0 bases and J by 3 bases, with 8 bases between. The CDR3 consists of 14 residues. Looked up from germline, CDR1 is SGDLS and CDR2 is YYNGEE. CDR3 bases: TGTGCCAGCAGCGTAGCGGGGACGACAGATACGCAGTATTTT. Translating gives CASSVAGTTDTQYF.

The CDR3 DNA reads as TGTGCCAGCAGCGTGGGGCTAGCGACACAGAATGAGCAGTTCTTC. Protein product: CASSVGLATQNEQFF. V is TRBV9 and J is TRBJ2-1, with a possible D match to TRBD2 (6 bases). Trimming stripped 2 bases from V and 7 bases from J, with 16 bases between. The CDR3 contains 15 residues. CDR1 and CDR2 from the germline V gene are SGDLS and YYNGEE.

This chain connects TRBV2 to TRBJ2-1, with 9 bases matching TRBD2. This CDR3 comprises 14 residues. J was trimmed by 6 bases and V by 6 bases; bases with no gene match: 6. Germline assignment: CDR1 SNHLY and CDR2 FYNNEI. The CDR3 DNA sequence: TGTGCCAGCAGAACCGGGACTAGCAGCAATGAGCAGTTCTTC. Translated, it gives CASRTGTSSNEQFF.

The genes are TRBV11-2 and TRBJ1-2, with TRBD1 matching over 8 bases. Germline trimming cut 4 bases from V and 4 bases from J; bases unmatched to any gene: 20. Germline V gene data show CDR1 as SGHAT and CDR2 as FQNNGV. The CDR3 sequence is 19 residues long. CDR3 DNA sequence: TGTGCCAGCAGCTCCACTAGATGGACAGGGTCCGCGAACCTCTATGGCTACACCTTC. This gives the protein CASSSTRWTGSANLYGYTF.

This sequence joins TRBV7-3 and TRBJ2-3; 10 bases line up with TRBD1. V lost 5 bases and J lost 5; bases outside the gene matches: 4. Looked up from germline, CDR1 is SGHTA and CDR2 is FQGTGA. The CDR3 runs 14 residues. The CDR3 nucleotides read TGTGCCAGCAGCCCCGGACAGGGGGGAGATACGCAGTATTTT. This encodes CASSPGQGGDTQYF.